The sequence of this T cell receptor (beta chain) was determined in a study of CD8+CD57+ T cells in acquired aplastic anemia. At the level of the study: Yields of DNA that came from sorted CD4+ and CD8+ cells averaged roughly 3.3 ug. The average read count for CD4+ cells in healthy donors was some 9.9 million. Findings of the study overall: Patients and controls turned out to have roughly 29 CD8+ CDR3 sequences in common. No significant patient-versus-control difference appeared in CD8+ Simpson's diversity.

The CDR3 extends over 16 amino acids. Germline V lookup: CDR1 PRHDT, CDR2 FYEKMQ (reference sequence). Deletions cut 5 bases from V and 4 bases from J, with 20 bases between. TCR beta VDJ and CDR3 were profiled, and genomic DNA was the template. In TCRdb, the reads were re-called with MiXCR into one record per CDR3 protein. Here the sample spans some 200,000 distinct CDR3 sequences, 34% being singletons. As to this clonotype: Its antigen is unidentified.

The sequencing input was sorted CD4+, CD8+, or CD8+CD57+ T cells (not recorded which) from PBMCs. This clonotype was sampled from a human donor in good health, serving as a control. This chain joins TRBV13 and TRBJ1-1; no firm D call. CDR3 nucleotides: TGTGCCAGCAGCCTTGGCCGGGCGGTTGCCCTCACTGAAGCTTTCTTT. Residues: CASSLGRAVALTEAFF. Full variable domain (rest looked up from reference TRBV13 and TRBJ1-1): AAGVIQSPRHLIKEKRETATLKCYPIPRHDTVYWYQQGPGQDPQFLISFYEKMQSDKGSIPDRFSAQQFSDYHSELNMSSLELGDSALYFCASSLGRAVALTEAFFGQGTRLTVV.